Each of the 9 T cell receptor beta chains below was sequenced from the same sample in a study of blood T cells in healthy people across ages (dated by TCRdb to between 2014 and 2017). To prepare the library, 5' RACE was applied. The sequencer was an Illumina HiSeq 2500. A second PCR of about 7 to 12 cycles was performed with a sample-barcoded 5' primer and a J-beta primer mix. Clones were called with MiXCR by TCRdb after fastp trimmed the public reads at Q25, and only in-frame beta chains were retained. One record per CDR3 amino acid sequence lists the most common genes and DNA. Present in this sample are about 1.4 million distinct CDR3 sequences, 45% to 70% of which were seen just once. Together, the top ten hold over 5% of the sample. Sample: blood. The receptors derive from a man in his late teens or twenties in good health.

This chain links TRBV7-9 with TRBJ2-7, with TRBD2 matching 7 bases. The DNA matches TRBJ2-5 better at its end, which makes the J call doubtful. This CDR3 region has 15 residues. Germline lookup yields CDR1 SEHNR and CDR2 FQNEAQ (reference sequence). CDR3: CASSFEGGVYQTQYF. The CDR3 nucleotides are TGTGCCAGCAGCTTCGAGGGAGGGGTTTATCAGACCCAGTACTTC.

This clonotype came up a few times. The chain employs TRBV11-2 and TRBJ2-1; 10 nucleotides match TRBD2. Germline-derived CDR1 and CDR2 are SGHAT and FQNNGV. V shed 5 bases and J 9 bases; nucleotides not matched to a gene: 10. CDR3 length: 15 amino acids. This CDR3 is CASSPASGSESEQFF. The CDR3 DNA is TGTGCCAGCAGCCCAGCTAGCGGGAGTGAAAGTGAGCAGTTCTTC.

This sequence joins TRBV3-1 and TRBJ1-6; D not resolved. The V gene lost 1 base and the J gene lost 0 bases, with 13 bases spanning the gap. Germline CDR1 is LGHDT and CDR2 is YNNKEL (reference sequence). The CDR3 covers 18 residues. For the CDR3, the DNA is TGTGCCAGCAGCCAAGGACCGAGGGATAGCTCCTATAATTCACCCCTCCACTTT. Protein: CASSQGPRDSSYNSPLHF.

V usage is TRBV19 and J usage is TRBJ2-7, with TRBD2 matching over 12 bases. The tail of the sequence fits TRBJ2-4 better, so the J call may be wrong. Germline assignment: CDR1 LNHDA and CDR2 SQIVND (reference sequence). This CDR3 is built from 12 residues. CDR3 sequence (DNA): TGTGCCACCGGGACTAGCGGGAACATTCAGTACTTC. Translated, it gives CATGTSGNIQYF.

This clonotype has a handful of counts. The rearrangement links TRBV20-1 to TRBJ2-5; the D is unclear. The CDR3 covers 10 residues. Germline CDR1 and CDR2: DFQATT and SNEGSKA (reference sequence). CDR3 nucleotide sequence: TGCAGCGCCTCGAGCGAGACCCAGTACTTC. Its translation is CSASSETQYF.

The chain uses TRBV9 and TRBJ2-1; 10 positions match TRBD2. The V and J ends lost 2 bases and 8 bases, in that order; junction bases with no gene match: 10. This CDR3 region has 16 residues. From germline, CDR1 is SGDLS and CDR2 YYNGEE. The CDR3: CASSVTSGIGSDEQFF. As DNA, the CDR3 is TGTGCCAGCAGCGTCACTAGCGGGATAGGATCGGATGAGCAGTTCTTC.

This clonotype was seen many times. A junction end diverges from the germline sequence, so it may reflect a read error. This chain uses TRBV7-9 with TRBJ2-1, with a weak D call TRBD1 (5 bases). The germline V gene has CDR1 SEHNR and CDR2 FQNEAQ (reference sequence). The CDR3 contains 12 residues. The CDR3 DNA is TGTGCCAGCAGTTTAGGCAGGGATGAGCAGTTCTTC. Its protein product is CASSLGRDEQFF.

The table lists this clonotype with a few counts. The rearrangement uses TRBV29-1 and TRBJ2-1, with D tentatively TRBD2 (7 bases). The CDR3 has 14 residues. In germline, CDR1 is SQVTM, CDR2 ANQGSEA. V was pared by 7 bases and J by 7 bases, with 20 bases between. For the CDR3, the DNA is TGCAGCGCCAAGGGGGGCGGGAGAGGAAATGAGCAGTTCTTC. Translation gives CSAKGGGRGNEQFF.

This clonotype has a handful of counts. CDR3 region: CASSQIITGTYEQYF. Here the CDR3 DNA reads TGCGCCAGCAGCCAAATAATTACAGGAACCTACGAGCAGTACTTC. J is TRBJ2-7 and V is TRBV4-1, with D maybe TRBD1 (5 bases). The CDR3 spans 15 residues. Trimming took off 2 bases at V and 2 bases at J, with 13 bases between the two ends. Germline V CDR1 and CDR2: MGHRA, YSYEKL.